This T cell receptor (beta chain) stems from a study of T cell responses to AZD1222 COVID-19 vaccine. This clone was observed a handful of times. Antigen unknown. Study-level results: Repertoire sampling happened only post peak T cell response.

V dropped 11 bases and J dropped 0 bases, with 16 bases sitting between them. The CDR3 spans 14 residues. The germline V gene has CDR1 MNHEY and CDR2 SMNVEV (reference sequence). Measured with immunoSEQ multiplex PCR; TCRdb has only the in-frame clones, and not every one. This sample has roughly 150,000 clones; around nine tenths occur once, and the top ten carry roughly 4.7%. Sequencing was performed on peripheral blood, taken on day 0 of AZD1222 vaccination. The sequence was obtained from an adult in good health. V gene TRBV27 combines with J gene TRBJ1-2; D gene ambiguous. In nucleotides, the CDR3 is TGTGCCCGGCATGGAGGGTCCCCTAACTATGGCTACACCTTC. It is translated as CARHGGSPNYGYTF.